This T cell receptor beta chain was captured by sequencing in a study of patients and donors after allogeneic stem cell transplantation. Deletions cut 6 bases from V and 8 bases from J, with 10 bases between. The CDR3 loop spans 11 amino acids. The germline CDR1 and CDR2 sequences are MDHEN and SYDVKM. TCRdb used MiXCR to reprocess the RT-PCR reads, holding one entry per CDR3 protein. The profile shows 900,000 to 1,000,000 distinct CDR3 sequences, more than 15% of them singletons. This chain links TRBV28 with TRBJ1-2; perhaps TRBD1 as D (5 bases). The sequence was obtained from a human donor who was either an allogeneic HSCT recipient or a stem cell or donor lymphocyte infusion donor (not recorded which). It is not recorded whose cells these are; they may come from a transplant donor. The specimen sequenced was blood, either unsorted or a sorted T cell fraction (not recorded which). This chain's CDR3 is CASRGGWGYTF. In nucleotides, the CDR3 is TGTGCCAGCAGGGGGGGTTGGGGCTACACCTTC.